The present T cell receptor beta chain was sequenced within a study of glioma-infiltrating T cells after dendritic cell vaccination. Across the whole study: Dendritic cell vaccination trial patients had either newly diagnosed or recurrent glioblastoma.

Selection required adequate fresh-frozen tumor tissue plus more than two years' survival data. Clones were sequenced by immunoSEQ multiplex PCR, and TCRdb holds only the in-frame ones, with some missing. The repertoire consists of around 62,000 clones, with 82% occurring once and the leading ten covering about 9%. The CDR3 covers 13 residues. V lost 3 bases, J lost 5 bases, and 10 bases lay in between. Germline CDR1 reads SGHNT; CDR2 reads YYREEE (reference sequence). This receptor was taken from a human donor with glioblastoma. The sequencing used blood, collected before dendritic cell vaccination. This chain joins TRBV5-4 and TRBJ2-3, with a weak D call TRBD2 (7 bases). The chain's CDR3 is CASSWGGRDTQYF. Here the CDR3 DNA reads TGTGCCAGCAGCTGGGGGGGCCGAGATACGCAGTATTTT.